One and the same sample provided the 19 T cell receptor beta chains below, sequenced in a study of cytomegalovirus exposure and HLA in healthy donors. The study ran its PCR with 60 Vbeta and 13 Jbeta primers. Sequenced by immunoSEQ multiplex PCR; TCRdb stores in-frame clones only, minus some. The data hold roughly 230,000 clones, with about 85% observed a single time. The sequenced material came from PBMCs. The source of these receptors is a girl aged 2-10 years in good health and CMV-seronegative.

V is TRBV2 and J is TRBJ2-4; D may be TRBD2 (6 bases). The germline CDR1 and CDR2 sequences are SNHLY and FYNNEI. The V and J ends lost 4 bases and 3 bases respectively, with 10 bases between them. CDR3 length: 14 residues. The CDR3: CASSGGVVKNIQYF. The CDR3, as DNA: TGTGCCAGCAGTGGGGGGGTGGTCAAAAACATTCAGTACTTC.

This clone was seen a handful of times. This sequence joins TRBV4-2 and TRBJ1-2; no clear D. Trimming left V 3 bases short and J 4 bases short, with 15 bases between. Germline lookup yields CDR1 LGHNA and CDR2 YNFKEQ. The CDR3 contains 15 residues. CDR3 sequence (DNA): TGTGCCAGCAGCCAGCTTTGTGGGCGCTCCTATGGCTACACCTTC. Translating it yields CASSQLCGRSYGYTF.

The V call is TRBV9, the J call TRBJ1-2, with 8 bases that match TRBD1. Looked up from germline, CDR1 is SGDLS and CDR2 is YYNGEE. Trimming removed 6 bases from V and 6 bases from J; junction bases left unmatched: 4. The CDR3 is 12 residues long. In DNA, the CDR3 is TGTGCCAGCATGGACAGGGCCCATGGCTACACCTTC. It codes for CASMDRAHGYTF.

The V call is TRBV29-1, the J call TRBJ2-7; 8 bases align to TRBD2. The CDR3 consists of 14 residues. CDR1 and CDR2 (germline): SQVTM, ANQGSEA. After removal of 0 bases from V and 6 bases from J, the junction contained 7 bases not matched to a gene. DNA of the CDR3: TGCAGCGTTGAAGACCCCACGGCGGGAGGCGAGCAGTACTTC. Translated, it gives CSVEDPTAGGEQYF.

V gene TRBV7-8 combines with J gene TRBJ2-3, with TRBD1 matching over 7 bases. There are 16 residues in the CDR3. V was clipped by 3 bases and J by 0 bases; unmatched bases: 6. Germline lookup yields CDR1 SGHVS and CDR2 FQNEAQ. The CDR3 loop is CASSFWTGWSTDTQYF. The CDR3 DNA reads as TGTGCCAGCAGCTTTTGGACAGGCTGGAGCACAGATACGCAGTATTTT.

The chain joins TRBV7-9 to TRBJ2-7; 13 positions match TRBD2. V gave up 4 bases and J gave up 5 bases; unmatched junction bases: 8. The CDR3 totals 16 residues. Germline CDR1 reads SEHNR; CDR2 reads FQNEAQ (reference sequence). In DNA form, the CDR3 reads TGTGCCAGCAGCTCCGGGACTAGCGGGACGATGGACGAGCAGTACTTC. It codes for CASSSGTSGTMDEQYF.

The rearrangement joins TRBV6-1 to TRBJ1-1; a possible D gene is TRBD1 (5 bases). The germline V gene encodes CDR1 MNHNS and CDR2 SASEGT. The germline V and J ends were trimmed by 1 base and 0 bases, with 12 bases remaining between them. The CDR3 extends over 16 amino acids. The CDR3 loop reads CASSEGRALMNTEAFF. In DNA, the CDR3 is TGTGCCAGCAGTGAAGGCAGGGCACTCATGAACACTGAAGCTTTCTTT.

This clone was observed a few times. This chain links TRBV5-4 with TRBJ2-1; 10 positions match TRBD2. CDR1 and CDR2 from the germline V gene are SGHNT and YYREEE (reference sequence). The CDR3 length is 15 residues. The trim removed 5 bases at V and 5 bases at J, leaving 7 bases unmatched. The CDR3 protein is CASRSSGSRNNEQFF. The CDR3 DNA reads as TGTGCCAGCAGGTCTAGCGGGAGTCGGAACAATGAGCAGTTCTTC. The full variable domain, rest sourced from reference TRBV5-4 and TRBJ2-1, is ETGVTQSPTHLIKTRGQQVTLRCSSQSGHNTVSWYQQALGQGPQFIFQYYREEENGRGNFPPRFSGLQFPNYSSELNVNALELDDSALYLCASRSSGSRNNEQFFGPGTRLTVL.

This chain joins TRBV6-6 and TRBJ1-5; 10 bases map to TRBD1. Trimming took 6 bases from V and 3 from J; bases not matched to a gene: 8. Germline CDR1 MNHNY, CDR2 SVGAGI (reference sequence). This CDR3 is built from 16 residues. The CDR3 spells CASSDRTGGNNQPQHF. In nucleotides, the CDR3 is TGTGCCAGCAGCGATCGGACAGGGGGTAACAATCAGCCCCAGCATTTT.

The chain couples TRBV28 to TRBJ2-4; 7 nucleotides agree with TRBD1. The CDR3 contains 13 residues. V was pared by 4 bases and J by 10 bases, with 7 bases of the junction left unmatched. The germline gives CDR1 MDHEN, CDR2 SYDVKM. Here the CDR3 DNA reads TGTGCCAGCAGTTCTACAGGGGTTCGAATTCAGTACTTC. Protein: CASSSTGVRIQYF. Looking up the rest from reference TRBV28 and TRBJ2-4 gives the full variable domain: DVKVTQSSRYLVKRTGEKVFLECVQDMDHENMFWYRQDPGLGLRLIYFSYDVKMKEKGDIPEGYSVSREKKERFSLILESASTNQTSMYLCASSSTGVRIQYFGAGTRLSVL.

The chain recombines TRBV6-1 with TRBJ2-5; TRBD1 agrees at 10 bases. The germline gives CDR1 MNHNS, CDR2 SASEGT. This CDR3 has 15 residues. V gave up 6 bases and J gave up 5 bases; unmatched junction bases: 9. The CDR3 bases are TGTGCCAGCAGCGATCTGGGACAGGGGCTGGAGACCCAGTACTTC. Translating it yields CASSDLGQGLETQYF.

The chain recombines TRBV7-9 with TRBJ2-3; 11 positions agree with TRBD2. V shed 5 bases and J 1 base; nucleotides not matched to a gene: 14. CDR3 length: 19 residues. Germline lookup yields CDR1 SEHNR and CDR2 FQNEAQ (reference sequence). CDR3 nucleotide sequence: TGTGCCAGCAGCCTACAAGTCCTCGGGGGACTAGCGGGCACAGATACGCAGTATTTT. It codes for CASSLQVLGGLAGTDTQYF.

This chain links TRBV7-9 with TRBJ1-5; D gene unclear. Germline values: CDR1 SEHNR, CDR2 FQNEAQ (reference sequence). The CDR3 contains 14 residues. Trimming cost V 5 bases and J 0 bases, with 8 bases left between them. CDR3: CASSRDLSNQPQHF. DNA of the CDR3: TGTGCCAGCAGCCGGGATCTTAGCAATCAGCCCCAGCATTTT.

This chain joins TRBV27 and TRBJ2-7; maybe TRBD1 (5 bases). Germline V gene lookup returns CDR1 MNHEY and CDR2 SMNVEV (reference sequence). V was shortened by 6 bases and J by 4 bases, with 13 bases between the two germline ends. CDR3 size: 13 residues. CDR3 nucleotides: TGTGCCAGCAGCCCAAATAAGGGGTACGAGCAGTACTTC. This gives the protein CASSPNKGYEQYF.

This chain joins TRBV15 and TRBJ2-5; 11 bases map to TRBD2. The CDR3 consists of 18 residues. V trimming: 1 base; J trimming: 4 bases; junction bases outside the gene matches: 11. The V gene's germline CDR1 is LNHNV and CDR2 YYDKDF (reference sequence). CDR3 DNA: TGTGCCACCAGCAGAGTAGGTCTAGCGGGGGGTGGAGGAGAGACCCAGTACTTC. The encoded protein is CATSRVGLAGGGGETQYF.

The chain uses TRBV7-2 and TRBJ2-5; possibly TRBD1 for D (5 bases). This CDR3 is built from 12 residues. CDR1 SGHTA and CDR2 FQGNSA come from the germline V gene. Trimming cost V 4 bases and J 5 bases, with 8 bases left between them. CDR3 sequence (DNA): TGTGCCAGCAGCTCGAACAGGGAGACCCAGTACTTC. It yields the protein CASSSNRETQYF. Full variable domain (missing parts from reference TRBV7-2 and TRBJ2-5): GAGVSQSPSNKVTEKGKDVELRCDPISGHTALYWYRQSLGQGLEFLIYFQGNSAPDKSGLPSDRFSAERTGGSVSTLTIQRTQQEDSAVYLCASSSNRETQYFGPGTRLLVL.

The V call is TRBV7-2, the J call TRBJ2-1, with 10 bases matching TRBD2. CDR3 size: 15 residues. CDR1 and CDR2 from the germline V gene are SGHTA and FQGNSA. V trimming: 1 base; J trimming: 8 bases; junction bases outside the gene matches: 5. CDR3 region: CASSLDASGSYEQFF. Here the CDR3 DNA reads TGTGCCAGCAGCTTAGATGCTAGCGGGAGTTATGAGCAGTTCTTC.

V is TRBV11-3 and J is TRBJ2-3; 7 positions agree with TRBD2. The germline V gene has CDR1 SGHNT and CDR2 YENEEA. The length of the CDR3 is 15 residues. The trim removed 1 base at V and 5 bases at J, leaving 6 bases unmatched. In nucleotides, the CDR3 is TGTGCCAGCAGCTTAGGCAGGGACTATGTAGATACGCAGTATTTT. It is translated as CASSLGRDYVDTQYF.

The chain is built from TRBV5-1 and TRBJ1-3; maybe TRBD1 (6 bases). V lost 0 bases and J 0 bases, leaving 13 bases between the germline ends. Germline lookup yields CDR1 SGHRS and CDR2 YFSETQ. This CDR3 has 17 residues. The CDR3 nucleotides are TGCGCCAGCAGCTTGGTAGGGGGACTAGCCTCTGGAAACACCATATATTTT. This codes for CASSLVGGLASGNTIYF.